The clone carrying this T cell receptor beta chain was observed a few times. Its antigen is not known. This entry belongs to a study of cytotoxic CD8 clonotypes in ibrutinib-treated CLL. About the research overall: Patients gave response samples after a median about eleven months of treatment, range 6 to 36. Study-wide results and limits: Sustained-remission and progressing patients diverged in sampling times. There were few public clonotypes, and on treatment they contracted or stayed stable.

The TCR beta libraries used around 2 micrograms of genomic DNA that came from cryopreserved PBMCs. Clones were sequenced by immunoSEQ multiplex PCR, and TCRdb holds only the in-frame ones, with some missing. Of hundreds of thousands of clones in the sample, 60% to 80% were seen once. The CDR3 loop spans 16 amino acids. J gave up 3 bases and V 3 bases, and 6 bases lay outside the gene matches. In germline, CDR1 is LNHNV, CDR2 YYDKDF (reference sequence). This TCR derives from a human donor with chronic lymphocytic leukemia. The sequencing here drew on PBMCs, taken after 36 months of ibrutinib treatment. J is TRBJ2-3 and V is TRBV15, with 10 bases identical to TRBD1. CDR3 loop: CATSSVGTGVTDTQYF. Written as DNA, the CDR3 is TGTGCCACCAGCAGTGTGGGGACAGGGGTTACAGATACGCAGTATTTT.